Presented here are 14 T cell receptor beta chains from one specimen sequenced in a study of T cells after yellow fever vaccination (dated by TCRdb to about 2019). The library was made by 5' RACE. The run used an Illumina NovaSeq 6000. Starting from the raw public reads, TCRdb applied fastp trimming at Q25, assembled clones with MiXCR and retained in-frame beta chains. Each entry merges the rows of one CDR3 protein and shows their most common DNA and genes. For this sample the table gives about 300,000 distinct CDR3 sequences, of which roughly 8.7% were detected only once. Of the sample, about 3.7% is held by the ten largest clones. Read against the paper, the sample's treatment or condition label means: live attenuated yellow fever vaccine strain. The sequencing here drew on CD4+ T cells sorted from PBMCs, taken 5 days after the yellow fever booster vaccination. The receptor set was obtained from a man aged 18 to 35 who received the YFV17D yellow fever vaccine.

This clonotype was found many times. V usage is TRBV6-1 and J usage is TRBJ2-4; D tentatively reads TRBD1 or TRBD2 (5 bases each). The V and J ends lost 7 bases and 6 bases respectively, with 13 bases between them. Germline V lookup: CDR1 MNHNS, CDR2 SASEGT. This CDR3 spans 13 amino acids. CDR3 sequence (DNA): TGTGCCAGCAAATTCGGTGGGGGAAACATTCAGTACTTC. Protein product: CASKFGGGNIQYF.

About this clonotype itself: In this CDR3 the conserved last residue, phenylalanine or tryptophan, is missing, so a read error is likely. The DNA is omitted, as the CDR3 cannot be located on it reliably, and the CDR3 follows TCRdb's listing. The chain links TRBV5-4 to TRBJ1-4; the D call in the table, TRBD1, was not verified against the DNA. Germline V gene data show CDR1 as SGHNT and CDR2 as YYREEE (reference sequence). From its first to its last residue, the CDR3 has 12 amino acids. The CDR3 is CASSYPGGARQV.

The genes are TRBV10-2 and TRBJ1-5, with D possibly TRBD1 on 6 matching bases. Germline assignment: CDR1 WSHSY and CDR2 SAAADI. The length of the CDR3 is 15 residues. V gave up 5 bases and J gave up 2 bases, with 13 bases separating them. The CDR3 DNA is TGCGCCAGCAGTCCTACAGGGCTGGGCAATCAGCCCCAGCATTTT. Amino acid sequence: CASSPTGLGNQPQHF.

J is TRBJ1-5 and V is TRBV19; 11 nucleotides agree with TRBD1. CDR3 length equals 17 residues. Losses at the gene ends were 6 bases for V and 6 bases for J; bases not matched to a gene: 13. The germline V gene has CDR1 LNHDA and CDR2 SQIVND (reference sequence). CDR3 sequence: CASSKTRTGGLLQPQHF. The DNA for the CDR3 is TGTGCCAGTAGCAAAACTAGGACAGGGGGCCTTCTTCAGCCCCAGCATTTT.

The gene calls are TRBV10-3 and TRBJ2-5; D possibly corresponds to TRBD1 (5 bases). Germline loops: CDR1 ENHRY, CDR2 SYGVKD. The CDR3 runs to 15 residues. Trimming stripped 3 bases from V and 5 bases from J, with 16 bases between. CDR3 protein: CAISDPDTYKETQYF. The CDR3 nucleotides read TGTGCCATCAGTGACCCGGACACCTATAAGGAGACCCAGTACTTC.

This chain uses TRBV7-9 with TRBJ2-7; D uncertain. CDR1 is SEHNR and CDR2 is FQNEAQ in the germline V gene (reference sequence). The length of the CDR3 is 12 residues. Trimming took off 5 bases at V and 9 bases at J, with 14 bases between the two ends. The chain's CDR3 is CASSGSGDVQYF. CDR3 coding DNA: TGTGCCAGCAGCGGGTCTGGGGATGTGCAGTACTTC.

This clonotype was recorded many times. The chain is built from TRBV7-2 and TRBJ2-3; possibly TRBD1 for D (6 bases). V was clipped by 8 bases and J by 10 bases, with 19 bases between them. The germline gives CDR1 SGHTA, CDR2 FQGNSA. The CDR3 runs 13 residues. DNA of the CDR3: TGTGCCAGCCTAGCTTACCAGGGGTTAGCGCAGTATTTT. Its protein product is CASLAYQGLAQYF.

V usage is TRBV9 and J usage is TRBJ1-4; possibly TRBD1 for D (6 bases). Germline-derived CDR1 and CDR2 are SGDLS and YYNGEE. This CDR3 spans 15 amino acids. V was clipped by 4 bases and J by 6 bases, with 16 bases between them. CDR3 nucleotide sequence: TGTGCCAGCAGCACAACCCCAGGGGTCTATGAAAAACTGTTTTTT. This translates into CASSTTPGVYEKLFF. Drawing the rest from reference TRBV9 and TRBJ1-4, the complete variable domain is DSGVTQTPKHLITATGQRVTLRCSPRSGDLSVYWYQQSLDQGLQFLIQYYNGEERAKGNILERFSAQQFPDLHSELNLSSLELGDSALYFCASSTTPGVYEKLFFGSGTQLSVL.

The genes are TRBV7-3 and TRBJ2-6; a possible D gene is TRBD1 (5 bases). V was shortened by 5 bases and J by 0 bases, with 14 bases between the two germline ends. Germline V lookup: CDR1 SGHTA, CDR2 FQGTGA. This CDR3 spans 17 amino acids. CDR3 amino acids: CASSPRRDPSGANVLTF. CDR3 bases: TGTGCCAGCAGCCCGCGCAGGGATCCCTCTGGGGCCAACGTCCTGACTTTC.

This chain links TRBV2 with TRBJ2-2; D call uncertain. V shed 3 bases and J shed 1 base, with 9 bases lying between them. CDR1 and CDR2 from the germline V gene are SNHLY and FYNNEI. CDR3 length equals 15 residues. The CDR3 DNA is TGTGCCAGCAGTGAGTGGCAGAGGAACACCGGGGAGCTGTTTTTT. Translation gives CASSEWQRNTGELFF.

This clonotype was detected only a few times. For the CDR3, the DNA is TGTGCCAGCAGCAATCCTGGGGGGTCAGATACGCAGTATTTT. Its protein is CASSNPGGSDTQYF. The rearrangement links TRBV12-3 or TRBV12-4 to TRBJ2-3; D may be TRBD2 (6 bases). With 6 bases removed from V and 4 bases from J, the gap between germline ends came to 14 bases. The CDR3 is 14 amino acids.

This clonotype was detected a few times. The V and J genes are TRBV12-3 or TRBV12-4 and TRBJ1-5; no clear D gene. The CDR3 is 13 residues long. Trimming removed 3 bases at V and 4 bases at J, with 7 bases between. The CDR3 is CASSFRVNQPQHF. DNA of the CDR3: TGTGCCAGCAGTTTTCGGGTTAATCAGCCCCAGCATTTT.

This clonotype has only a few counts. This chain joins TRBV20-1 and TRBJ2-7; TRBD1 might be the D (6 bases). Looked up from germline, CDR1 is DFQATT and CDR2 is SNEGSKA (reference sequence). The V and J ends lost 4 bases and 0 bases respectively, with 16 bases between them. This CDR3 is built from 15 residues. Here the CDR3 reads CSATSTGYSSYEQYV. The CDR3 DNA is TGCAGTGCTACCTCGACAGGTTATAGCTCCTACGAGCAGTACGTC.

The chain is built from TRBV6-5 and TRBJ2-3; 7 positions match TRBD1. This CDR3 has 14 residues. J lost 5 bases, V lost 6 bases, and 8 bases had no gene match. CDR1 MNHEY and CDR2 SVGAGI come from the germline V gene. CDR3 in amino acids: CASRSPGQQDTQYF. CDR3 DNA sequence: TGTGCCAGCAGATCCCCGGGACAGCAAGATACGCAGTATTTT.